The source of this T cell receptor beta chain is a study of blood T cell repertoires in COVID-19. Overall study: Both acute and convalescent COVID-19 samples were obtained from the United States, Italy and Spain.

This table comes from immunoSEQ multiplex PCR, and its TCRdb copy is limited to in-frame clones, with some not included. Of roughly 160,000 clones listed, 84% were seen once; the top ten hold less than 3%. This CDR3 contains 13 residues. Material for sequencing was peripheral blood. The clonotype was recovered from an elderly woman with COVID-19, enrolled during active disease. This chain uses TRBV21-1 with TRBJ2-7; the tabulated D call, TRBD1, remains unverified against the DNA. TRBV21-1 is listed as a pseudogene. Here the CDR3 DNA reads TGTGCCAGCAGCACCATACAGGATGGCGAGCAGTACTTC. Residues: CASSTIQDGEQYF.